Shown below are 32 T cell receptor beta chains from a single sample sequenced in a study of T cell changes during pregnancy in multiple sclerosis. Measured with immunoSEQ multiplex PCR; TCRdb has only the in-frame clones, and not every one. The repertoire holds fewer than 110,000 clones, about 91% seen once, with over 2.5% in the top ten. The sample here was peripheral blood, taken in the second trimester of pregnancy. Receptor source: a female donor with multiple sclerosis, enrolled in a pregnancy study.

The V gene is TRBV5-1, the J gene TRBJ1-4; D possibly corresponds to TRBD1 (5 bases). Trimming took 0 bases from V and 5 from J, leaving 8 bases between them. Looked up from germline, CDR1 is SGHRS and CDR2 is YFSETQ. CDR3 length equals 14 residues. CDR3: CASSLGQMNEKLFF. The CDR3, as DNA: TGCGCCAGCAGCTTGGGACAGATGAATGAAAAACTGTTTTTT.

The V call is TRBV5-1, the J call TRBJ2-7, with no clear D. This CDR3 is built from 11 residues. Germline V CDR1 and CDR2: SGHRS, YFSETQ. V lost 2 bases, J lost 5 bases, and 5 bases lay in between. This CDR3 reads CASSLEDEQYF. DNA for the CDR3: TGCGCCAGCAGCTTAGAGGACGAGCAGTACTTC.

The gene calls are TRBV11-3 and TRBJ2-7; tentative D call: TRBD1 (6 bases). V was cut by 1 base and J by 7 bases, with 11 bases left in between. Per the germline V gene, CDR1 is SGHNT and CDR2 is YENEEA. The CDR3 totals 13 residues. CDR3 bases: TGTGCCAGCAGCTTAGCTCTGCAGGGGGAGCAGTACTTC. Translation: CASSLALQGEQYF.

The chain is built from TRBV29-1 and TRBJ2-7, with 10 bases identical to TRBD2. V was pared by 4 bases and J by 7 bases, with 7 bases of the junction left unmatched. The V gene's germline CDR1 is SQVTM and CDR2 ANQGSEA. The CDR3 has 13 residues. CDR3 DNA: TGCAGCGTTGGGGCTAGCGGGAGAATGGAGCAGTACTTC. Its protein product is CSVGASGRMEQYF.

The chain combines TRBV10-3 with TRBJ2-1; 9 nucleotides match TRBD1. The V and J ends lost 3 bases and 1 base, in that order; junction bases with no gene match: 4. Germline CDR1 is ENHRY and CDR2 is SYGVKD. The CDR3 consists of 16 residues. The chain's CDR3 is CAISEQGAGSYNEQFF. CDR3 in DNA: TGTGCCATCAGTGAACAGGGGGCTGGGTCCTACAATGAGCAGTTCTTC.

This clone showed up just a few times. The gene calls are TRBV2 and TRBJ2-3; 7 positions match TRBD2. This CDR3 has 16 amino acids. J was trimmed by 2 bases and V by 3 bases; bases with no gene match: 8. CDR1 and CDR2 (germline): SNHLY, FYNNEI. CDR3 residues: CASSEGASGHTDTQYF. CDR3 sequence (DNA): TGTGCCAGCAGTGAGGGTGCTAGCGGACACACAGATACGCAGTATTTT. Filled out from reference TRBV2 and TRBJ2-3, the complete variable domain reads EPEVTQTPSHQVTQMGQEVILRCVPISNHLYFYWYRQILGQKVEFLVSFYNNEISEKSEIFDDQFSVERPDGSNFTLKIRSTKLEDSAMYFCASSEGASGHTDTQYFGPGTRLTVL.

The chain employs TRBV4-2 and TRBJ1-5; 9 bases line up with TRBD1. The CDR3 consists of 18 residues. CDR1 LGHNA and CDR2 YNFKEQ come from the germline V gene. V lost 3 bases to trimming and J lost 6 bases; unmatched junction nucleotides: 15. CDR3 sequence: CASSQPRPGDRGGQPQHF. The CDR3 coding sequence is TGTGCCAGCAGCCAGCCGCGCCCCGGCGACAGGGGGGGTCAGCCCCAGCATTTT.

The chain uses TRBV5-4 and TRBJ2-7; D may be TRBD1 (6 bases). This CDR3 spans 16 amino acids. Trimming pared 5 bases from V and 6 bases from J, leaving 24 bases between. Per germline, CDR1 SGHNT and CDR2 YYREEE (reference sequence). In DNA form, the CDR3 reads TGTGCCAGCAGACCCAATCCGACAGGTCTCCTCTTCGAGCAGTACTTC. This translates into CASRPNPTGLLFEQYF.

The chain carries TRBV2 and TRBJ2-7; D is ambiguous. CDR1 is SNHLY, CDR2 FYNNEI, per germline. The length of the CDR3 is 13 residues. Trimming pared 3 bases from V and 0 bases from J, leaving 6 bases between. CDR3 residues: CASSDSSSYEQYF. DNA of the CDR3: TGTGCCAGCAGTGATAGTAGCTCCTACGAGCAGTACTTC.

The chain uses TRBV5-1 and TRBJ2-7; 9 positions agree with TRBD2. Losses at the gene ends were 4 bases for V and 0 bases for J; bases not matched to a gene: 11. Germline V lookup: CDR1 SGHRS, CDR2 YFSETQ. The CDR3 is made up of 17 amino acids. The CDR3 DNA is TGCGCCAGCAGCATTACCTCTAGCGGGACCCGCTCCTACGAGCAGTACTTC. Translating it yields CASSITSSGTRSYEQYF.

The chain has TRBV4-2 and TRBJ2-2; possibly TRBD2 for D (5 bases). This CDR3 is built from 16 residues. Trimming stripped 0 bases from V and 5 bases from J, with 13 bases between. Germline V gene sequence: CDR1 LGHNA, CDR2 YNFKEQ. This CDR3 reads CASSQEGTGSTGELFF. The CDR3 region has the DNA TGTGCCAGCAGCCAAGAGGGCACGGGGTCTACCGGGGAGCTGTTTTTT.

A few counts support this clone. This sequence joins TRBV29-1 and TRBJ1-2; 12 bases fit TRBD1. Germline lookup yields CDR1 SQVTM and CDR2 ANQGSEA. This CDR3 comprises 14 residues. J was trimmed by 6 bases and V by 4 bases; bases with no gene match: 6. CDR3 region: CSVGPGQGADGYTF. The CDR3 coding sequence is TGCAGCGTTGGGCCGGGACAGGGGGCGGATGGCTACACCTTC.

V usage is TRBV13 and J usage is TRBJ2-7, with D perhaps TRBD1 (6 bases). CDR1 and CDR2 (germline): PRHDT, FYEKMQ (reference sequence). CDR3 size: 14 residues. Trimming left V 3 bases short and J 2 bases short, with 11 bases between. DNA for the CDR3: TGTGCCAGCAGCTTGACAGGCTCTACCTACGAGCAGTACTTC. Protein product: CASSLTGSTYEQYF.

The chain links TRBV5-4 to TRBJ2-1; 8 nucleotides agree with TRBD2. The V segment lost 6 bases and the J segment 2 bases; nucleotides outside the gene matches: 10. CDR1 is SGHNT and CDR2 is YYREEE in the germline V gene (reference sequence). This CDR3 comprises 16 residues. CDR3 residues: CASTLEAGGAYNEQFF. The CDR3 region has the DNA TGTGCCAGCACTTTGGAGGCGGGAGGTGCCTACAATGAGCAGTTCTTC.

The V call is TRBV19, the J call TRBJ1-5; TRBD1 matches at 7 bases. The trim removed 7 bases at V and 2 bases at J, leaving 2 bases unmatched. The germline V gene has CDR1 LNHDA and CDR2 SQIVND (reference sequence). The CDR3 runs 13 residues. The CDR3 loop is CASTGTGNQPQHF. DNA for the CDR3: TGTGCCAGTACCGGGACAGGCAATCAGCCCCAGCATTTT.

This CDR3 reads CASSYGTGLVNQPQHF. CDR3 nucleotide sequence: TGTGCCAGCAGTTACGGGACAGGGTTGGTCAATCAGCCCCAGCATTTT. The rearrangement uses TRBV27 and TRBJ1-5; 9 bases are shared with TRBD1. CDR3 length: 16 amino acids. Germline assignment: CDR1 MNHEY and CDR2 SMNVEV (reference sequence). The V segment lost 4 bases and the J segment 3 bases; nucleotides outside the gene matches: 7.

V gene TRBV7-8 combines with J gene TRBJ2-1; weak D call: TRBD1 (5 bases). CDR1 is SGHVS, CDR2 FQNEAQ, per germline. Trimming took off 0 bases at V and 10 bases at J, with 19 bases between the two ends. The CDR3 is 16 amino acids. The CDR3 loop is CASSLAPKGQHWEQFF. In DNA form, the CDR3 reads TGTGCCAGCAGCTTAGCGCCTAAGGGGCAGCACTGGGAGCAGTTCTTC.

The chain employs TRBV27 and TRBJ2-1; the D is unclear. V was shortened by 3 bases and J by 6 bases, with 9 bases between the two germline ends. The CDR3 length is 13 residues. Per the germline V gene, CDR1 is MNHEY and CDR2 is SMNVEV (reference sequence). This CDR3 is CASSFSSLNEQFF. In nucleotides, the CDR3 is TGTGCCAGCAGTTTCAGTTCTCTCAATGAGCAGTTCTTC.

The CDR3 region is CASSLTGYNEQFF. The CDR3 bases are TGTGCCAGCAGCTTAACCGGCTACAATGAGCAGTTCTTC. This chain connects TRBV7-3 to TRBJ2-1; D is ambiguous. V was trimmed by 0 bases and J by 3 bases, leaving 3 bases between them. The germline CDR1 and CDR2 sequences are SGHTA and FQGTGA. The CDR3 has 13 amino acids.

The V call is TRBV19, the J call TRBJ1-1; perhaps TRBD1 as D (6 bases). This CDR3 contains 17 residues. V gave up 3 bases and J gave up 0 bases, with 17 bases separating them. Germline assignment: CDR1 LNHDA and CDR2 SQIVND (reference sequence). The CDR3 DNA follows: TGTGCCAGTAGTATCGGGTGGACAGAGTATTTGAACACTGAAGCTTTCTTT. Its protein product is CASSIGWTEYLNTEAFF.

V usage is TRBV5-1 and J usage is TRBJ2-2; D is unclear. This CDR3 is 16 amino acids long. V was trimmed by 1 base and J by 0 bases, leaving 10 bases between them. Germline CDR1 is SGHRS and CDR2 is YFSETQ. The CDR3, as DNA: TGCGCCAGCAGCTTGCAGGTTCAGTCGAACACCGGGGAGCTGTTTTTT. This codes for CASSLQVQSNTGELFF.

The J gene is TRBJ1-2, the V gene TRBV6-5; D gene unclear. Trimming cost V 5 bases and J 5 bases, with 18 bases left between them. The CDR3 is made up of 15 amino acids. Germline CDR1 reads MNHEY; CDR2 reads SVGAGI. CDR3 nucleotide sequence: TGTGCCAGCAGTAAGGGAGGGAGGTGGGCATATGGCTACACCTTC. Its translation is CASSKGGRWAYGYTF.

The chain links TRBV29-1 to TRBJ2-7; the D gene is possibly TRBD2 (6 bases). V was trimmed by 6 bases and J by 3 bases, leaving 12 bases between them. The CDR3 contains 12 residues. Germline V gene data show CDR1 as SQVTM and CDR2 as ANQGSEA. CDR3 nucleotide sequence: TGCAGCGTGGGGACTGGGATCTACGAGCAGTACTTC. Protein sequence: CSVGTGIYEQYF.

This clone was counted between two and nine times. The chain is built from TRBV9 and TRBJ2-1, with D possibly matching TRBD2 (5 bases). CDR3 size: 15 residues. Germline V lookup: CDR1 SGDLS, CDR2 YYNGEE. Trimming removed 4 bases from V and 3 bases from J, with 14 bases in between. The CDR3 region has the DNA TGTGCCAGCAGCCCTCCGGTAGCGCTCTACAATGAGCAGTTCTTC. It encodes CASSPPVALYNEQFF. The full variable domain, rest sourced from reference TRBV9 and TRBJ2-1, is DSGVTQTPKHLITATGQRVTLRCSPRSGDLSVYWYQQSLDQGLQFLIQYYNGEERAKGNILERFSAQQFPDLHSELNLSSLELGDSALYFCASSPPVALYNEQFFGPGTRLTVL.

The CDR3 sequence is CASSWGEMNTEAFF. As DNA, the CDR3 is TGTGCCAGCAGCTGGGGAGAAATGAACACTGAAGCTTTCTTT. The J gene is TRBJ1-1, the V gene TRBV13; D is unclear. The V and J ends lost 4 bases and 0 bases respectively, with 9 bases between them. Germline CDR1 PRHDT, CDR2 FYEKMQ (reference sequence). This CDR3 contains 14 residues.

The V call is TRBV10-3, the J call TRBJ2-2, with 9 bases lining up with TRBD1. Per the germline V gene, CDR1 is ENHRY and CDR2 is SYGVKD. The CDR3 extends over 16 amino acids. Unmatched junction bases numbered 8, after V lost 5 bases and J lost 4 bases. The CDR3 nucleotides are TGTGCCATCAGTACCTCAAGACAGGGGGTCACCGGGGAGCTGTTTTTT. Translated: CAISTSRQGVTGELFF.

This chain uses TRBV28 with TRBJ1-2; 7 nucleotides agree with TRBD1. CDR1 is MDHEN and CDR2 is SYDVKM in the germline V gene. This CDR3 is built from 13 residues. The J segment lost 4 bases and the V segment lost 6 bases, leaving 5 bases of the junction unmatched. CDR3 DNA sequence: TGTGCCAGCAGGATTCAGGGGGTCTATGGCTACACCTTC. Translating gives CASRIQGVYGYTF.

This clone was recorded once. This chain joins TRBV29-1 and TRBJ2-1; TRBD1 aligns across 7 bases. Germline-derived CDR1 and CDR2 are SQVTM and ANQGSEA. With 4 bases clipped from V and 8 bases from J, the junction kept 14 bases outside the gene matches. The CDR3 loop spans 15 amino acids. CDR3 nucleotide sequence: TGCAGCGTTGTAGGGGGCCAGGGTTATCGTGATGAGCAGTTCTTC. Its protein product is CSVVGGQGYRDEQFF.

The chain uses TRBV9 and TRBJ1-2; D is ambiguous. With 3 bases removed from V and 3 bases from J, the gap between germline ends came to 9 bases. Germline assignment: CDR1 SGDLS and CDR2 YYNGEE. This CDR3 has 13 residues. CDR3 protein: CASSARVDYGYTF. The CDR3 DNA is TGTGCCAGCAGCGCCCGGGTCGACTATGGCTACACCTTC.

In this sample, this clone turned up once. This chain connects TRBV5-6 to TRBJ2-1; tentatively, D is TRBD2 (5 bases). This CDR3 is 13 amino acids long. The V end lost 5 bases, the J end lost 10 bases, and 16 bases lay between the germline ends. Germline-derived CDR1 and CDR2 are SGHDT and YYEEEE. CDR3: CASSRTPTGEQFF. For the CDR3, the DNA is TGTGCCAGCAGTAGGACCCCGACGGGGGAGCAGTTCTTC.

This clone turned up a few times. This specimen includes other DNA sequences encoding the same CDR3. This chain joins TRBV9 and TRBJ1-3; D gene unclear. CDR3 size: 15 residues. V lost 0 bases and J 0 bases, leaving 7 bases between the germline ends. CDR1 and CDR2 from the germline V gene are SGDLS and YYNGEE. For the CDR3, the DNA is TGTGCCAGCAGCGTAGGAGTCTCCTCTGGAAACACCATATATTTT. Its translation: CASSVGVSSGNTIYF. Full variable domain (outside the CDR3, taken from reference TRBV9 and TRBJ1-3): DSGVTQTPKHLITATGQRVTLRCSPRSGDLSVYWYQQSLDQGLQFLIQYYNGEERAKGNILERFSAQQFPDLHSELNLSSLELGDSALYFCASSVGVSSGNTIYFGEGSWLTVV.

This clone has only one observation. The V and J genes are TRBV28 and TRBJ2-7; D might be TRBD1 (5 bases). The CDR3 spans 11 residues. Between the trimmed V and J ends, which lost 2 bases and 6 bases, there was a span of 5 bases. CDR1 and CDR2 (germline): MDHEN, SYDVKM. DNA of the CDR3: TGTGCCAGCAGTTTAGGGGCCGAGCAGTACTTC. Its protein is CASSLGAEQYF.